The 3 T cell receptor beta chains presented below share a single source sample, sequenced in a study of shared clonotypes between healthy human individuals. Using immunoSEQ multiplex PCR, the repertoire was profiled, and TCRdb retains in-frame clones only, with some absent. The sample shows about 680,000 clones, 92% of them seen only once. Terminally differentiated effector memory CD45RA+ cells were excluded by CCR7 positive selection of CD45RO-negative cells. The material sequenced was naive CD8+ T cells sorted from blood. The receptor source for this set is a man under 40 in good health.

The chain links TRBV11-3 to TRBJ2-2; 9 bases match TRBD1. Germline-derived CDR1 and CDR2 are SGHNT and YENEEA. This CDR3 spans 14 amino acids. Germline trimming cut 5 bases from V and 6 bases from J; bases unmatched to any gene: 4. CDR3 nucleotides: TGTGCCAGCAGCGGCGACAGGGGGGCCGGGGAGCTGTTTTTT. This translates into CASSGDRGAGELFF.

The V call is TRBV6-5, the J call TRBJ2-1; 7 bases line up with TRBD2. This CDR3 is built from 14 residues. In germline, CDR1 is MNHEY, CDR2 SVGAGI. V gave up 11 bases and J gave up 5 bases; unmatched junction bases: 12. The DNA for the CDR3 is TGTGCCTGCCGCGGACTAGGGGTTAACAATGAGCAGTTCTTC. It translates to CACRGLGVNNEQFF.

CDR3 bases: TGTGCCAGCTCACCACCGGTAGGGTATGATCAGCCCCAGCATTTT. It specifies CASSPPVGYDQPQHF. V gene TRBV18 combines with J gene TRBJ1-5; D is ambiguous. This CDR3 has 15 amino acids. Trimming took 0 bases from V and 5 from J, leaving 11 bases between them. The germline CDR1 and CDR2 sequences are KGHSH and LQKENI. The full variable domain, its missing parts supplied by reference TRBV18 and TRBJ1-5, is NAGVMQNPRHLVRRRGQEARLRCSPMKGHSHVYWYRQLPEEGLKFMVYLQKENIIDESGMPKERFSAEFPKEGPSILRIQQVVRGDSAAYFCASSPPVGYDQPQHFGDGTRLSIL.